These 22 T cell receptor beta chains were sequenced from one sample in a study of T cells in Graves' hyperthyroidism and ophthalmopathy (dated by TCRdb to about 2019). Library method: multiplex PCR. Sequencing instrument: Illumina HiSeq 2000. TCR beta CDR3 regions were amplified from RNA transcripts. For the first round of RT-PCR on the TCR CDR3, the HTBI primer set was used together with the Qiagen OneStep RT-PCR kit. Clones were called with MiXCR by TCRdb after fastp trimmed the public reads at Q25, and only in-frame beta chains were retained. Entries that share a CDR3 protein sequence are merged under the most common genes and DNA. The table for this sample lists 200,000 to 300,000 distinct CDR3 sequences; roughly a quarter of them were counted only once. The ten largest clones take up approximately 35% of the sample. Sequenced sample: blood. The source of these receptors is a woman in her thirties or forties with Graves' ophthalmopathy.

The J gene is TRBJ1-2, the V gene TRBV28; D remains unclear. There are 14 residues in the CDR3. The V gene's germline CDR1 is MDHEN and CDR2 SYDVKM. Trimming stripped 6 bases from V and 4 bases from J, with 15 bases between. CDR3: CASSNSGRPYGYTF. CDR3 nucleotide sequence: TGTGCCAGCAGCAATTCCGGACGGCCCTATGGCTACACCTTC.

This clonotype was recorded at least ten times. The rearrangement uses TRBV4-1 and TRBJ1-1; D is unclear. Germline loops: CDR1 MGHRA, CDR2 YSYEKL. Trimming removed 0 bases at V and 1 base at J, with 18 bases between. The CDR3 consists of 18 residues. This CDR3 reads CASSQEGVSFGRNTEAFF. Here the CDR3 DNA reads TGCGCCAGCAGCCAAGAGGGAGTCTCTTTCGGGAGGAACACTGAAGCTTTCTTT.

This clonotype was counted ten times or more. This chain uses TRBV7-8 with TRBJ2-5; D uncertain. The CDR3 contains 12 residues. Deletions cut 4 bases from V and 4 bases from J, with 7 bases between. Germline V gives CDR1 SGHVS, CDR2 FQNEAQ. CDR3 DNA sequence: TGTGCCAGCAGCTCTTATGGAGAGACCCAGTACTTC. Protein sequence: CASSSYGETQYF.

This clonotype was seen ten or more times. CDR3 amino acids: CASSADPSSYEQYF. The CDR3 DNA reads TGTGCCAGCAGCGCCGACCCGAGCTCCTACGAGCAGTACTTC. The rearrangement joins TRBV9 to TRBJ2-7; unclear D gene. V lost 3 bases and J lost 0, with 10 bases in between. The CDR3 contains 14 residues. CDR1 SGDLS and CDR2 YYNGEE come from the germline V gene.

This clonotype was counted at least ten times. The rearrangement joins TRBV24-1 to TRBJ1-1; possibly TRBD1 for D (6 bases). The CDR3 length is 13 residues. CDR1 and CDR2 (germline): KGHDR, SFDVKD. Trimming shortened V by 9 bases and J by 6 bases, and 16 bases separated the two germline ends. This CDR3 reads CATSPLSGAEAFF. The CDR3 coding sequence is TGTGCCACCTCTCCCTTGTCAGGGGCTGAAGCTTTCTTT.

The sample holds many counts of this clonotype. V usage is TRBV24-1 and J usage is TRBJ2-2; TRBD1 aligns across 7 bases. V trimming: 7 bases; J trimming: 6 bases; junction bases outside the gene matches: 7. CDR1 is KGHDR, CDR2 SFDVKD, per germline. The CDR3 sequence is 14 residues long. CDR3 sequence reads: CATRPGTAPGELFF. CDR3 nucleotides: TGTGCCACCAGACCCGGGACAGCCCCCGGGGAGCTGTTTTTT.

This clonotype was detected many times. The genes are TRBV5-1 and TRBJ2-7; 8 positions match TRBD2. The CDR3 spans 12 residues. V trimming: 3 bases; J trimming: 5 bases; junction bases outside the gene matches: 1. In germline, CDR1 is SGHRS, CDR2 YFSETQ. The CDR3 DNA reads TGCGCCAGCAGCTGGACTAGCAACGAGCAGTACTTC. Translating gives CASSWTSNEQYF.

At least ten counts were recorded for this clonotype. In DNA form, the CDR3 reads TGTGCCTGGGCCACCGTCACTGAAGCTTTCTTT. Its protein product is CAWATVTEAFF. This rearrangement joins TRBV30 to TRBJ1-1; D ambiguous. CDR1 is GTSNPN and CDR2 is SVGIG in the germline V gene (reference sequence). The CDR3 contains 11 residues. Trimming removed 5 bases from V and 4 bases from J, with 8 bases in between. Full variable domain (rest looked up from reference TRBV30 and TRBJ1-1): SQTIHQWPATLVQPVGSPLSLECTVEGTSNPNLYWYRQAAGRGLQLLFYSVGIGQISSEVPQNLSASRPQDRQFILSSKKLLLSDSGFYLCAWATVTEAFFGQGTRLTVV.

Comment on this clonotype: The junction differs from germline at one of its ends, possibly a read error. This rearrangement joins TRBV11-2 to TRBJ2-7, with 7 bases matching TRBD1. Germline CDR1 and CDR2: SGHAT and FQNNGV. The CDR3 has 17 residues. The CDR3 region is CASSTLRGRGYPYEQYF. The DNA for the CDR3 is TGTGCCAGCAGCACCCTCCGGGGCAGGGGGTACCCCTACGAGCAATACTTC.

This clonotype was seen at least ten times. The rearrangement links TRBV18 to TRBJ1-1, with 7 positions matching TRBD1. J lost 8 bases, V lost 2 bases, and 2 bases had no gene match. The CDR3 is 12 amino acids. In germline, CDR1 is KGHSH, CDR2 LQKENI. This CDR3 reads CASSPKDREAFF. CDR3 in DNA: TGTGCCAGCTCACCAAAGGACAGGGAAGCTTTCTTT.

The chain couples TRBV18 to TRBJ1-3, with no clear D. The CDR3 extends over 16 amino acids. V was clipped by 3 bases and J by 0 bases, with 12 bases between them. The germline V gene has CDR1 KGHSH and CDR2 LQKENI. CDR3 DNA sequence: TGTGCCAGCTCACCTCAAAAGGGCCCCTCTGGAAACACCATATATTTT. It encodes CASSPQKGPSGNTIYF.

The chain is built from TRBV4-3 and TRBJ2-7; unclear D gene. Germline assignment: CDR1 LGHNA and CDR2 YSLEER. This CDR3 is 13 amino acids long. The V end lost 1 base, the J end lost 6 bases, and 10 bases lay between the germline ends. The DNA for the CDR3 is TGCGCCAGCAGCCAAGTGATACGGTTCGAGCAGTACTTC. This translates into CASSQVIRFEQYF.

The V and J genes are TRBV7-2 and TRBJ2-5, with unresolved D. Germline V gives CDR1 SGHTA, CDR2 FQGNSA. V lost 0 bases, J lost 2 bases, and 4 bases lay in between. The CDR3 has 13 amino acids. The CDR3 region has the DNA TGTGCCAGCAGCTTAGCACGGCAAGAGACCCAGTACTTC. It translates to CASSLARQETQYF.

The V call is TRBV2, the J call TRBJ2-7; D may be TRBD1 (5 bases). CDR3 length: 14 amino acids. The germline V gene has CDR1 SNHLY and CDR2 FYNNEI. Deletions cut 4 bases from V and 2 bases from J, with 12 bases between. The CDR3 sequence is CASSGIKGTYEQYF. The CDR3 nucleotides are TGTGCCAGCAGTGGAATTAAGGGGACCTACGAGCAGTACTTC. Full variable domain (missing parts from reference TRBV2 and TRBJ2-7): EPEVTQTPSHQVTQMGQEVILRCVPISNHLYFYWYRQILGQKVEFLVSFYNNEISEKSEIFDDQFSVERPDGSNFTLKIRSTKLEDSAMYFCASSGIKGTYEQYFGPGTRLTVT.

This clonotype occurred once. The chain has TRBV30 and TRBJ1-1; tentatively, D is TRBD1 (5 bases). In germline, CDR1 is GTSNPN, CDR2 SVGIG (reference sequence). Trimming stripped 1 base from V and 3 bases from J, with 12 bases between. This CDR3 is built from 14 residues. In DNA, the CDR3 is TGTGCCTGGAGTGACCAGGGTTGGGACACTGAAGCTTTCTTT. Amino acid sequence: CAWSDQGWDTEAFF.

There are many counts of this clonotype. The chain has TRBV19 and TRBJ2-7; D remains ambiguous. With 0 bases removed from V and 0 bases from J, the gap between germline ends came to 6 bases. The germline CDR1 and CDR2 sequences are LNHDA and SQIVND (reference sequence). The CDR3 has 14 amino acids. The DNA for the CDR3 is TGTGCCAGTAGTATAGATCAGTCCTCCTACGAGCAGTACTTC. Residues: CASSIDQSSYEQYF.

The sample holds many counts of this clonotype. This chain joins TRBV10-3 and TRBJ1-5; D may be TRBD1 (6 bases). The CDR3 is 14 amino acids. Per germline, CDR1 ENHRY and CDR2 SYGVKD. V lost 3 bases, J lost 6 bases, and 12 bases lay in between. CDR3 loop: CAISDRKGGQPQHF. In DNA form, the CDR3 reads TGTGCCATCAGTGACCGCAAGGGGGGTCAGCCCCAGCATTTT.

V is TRBV27 and J is TRBJ2-7; the D is unclear. V lost 3 bases and J 3 bases, leaving 9 bases between the germline ends. The CDR3 has 13 amino acids. Germline assignment: CDR1 MNHEY and CDR2 SMNVEV (reference sequence). As DNA, the CDR3 is TGTGCCAGCAGTTTCACTATTGTCTACGAGCAGTACTTC. Translating gives CASSFTIVYEQYF.

This clonotype was counted at least ten times. This chain joins TRBV7-2 and TRBJ2-7, with D unclear. Trimming pared 1 base from V and 3 bases from J, leaving 7 bases between. The germline V gene encodes CDR1 SGHTA and CDR2 FQGNSA. This CDR3 has 13 residues. CDR3 sequence (DNA): TGTGCCAGCAGCTTAGGGCCCGACTACGAGCAGTACTTC. Encoded protein: CASSLGPDYEQYF.

This clonotype was found many times. The chain recombines TRBV2 with TRBJ2-7; no definite D call. The CDR3 has 15 amino acids. V lost 3 bases, J lost 1 base, and 13 bases lay in between. CDR1 is SNHLY and CDR2 is FYNNEI in the germline V gene. CDR3 DNA: TGTGCCAGCAGTGATCGAACAGACATATCCTACGAGCAGTACTTC. Protein sequence: CASSDRTDISYEQYF.

The sample holds many counts of this clonotype. The CDR3 nucleotides are TGTGCCAGCAGTGCAAGGGAATTGAGGGACGAGCAGTACTTC. As protein: CASSARELRDEQYF. The chain employs TRBV2 and TRBJ2-7; D possibly corresponds to TRBD2 (5 bases). Germline lookup yields CDR1 SNHLY and CDR2 FYNNEI. The CDR3 is made up of 14 amino acids. Trimming cost V 4 bases and J 5 bases, with 15 bases left between them. Full variable domain (missing parts from reference TRBV2 and TRBJ2-7): EPEVTQTPSHQVTQMGQEVILRCVPISNHLYFYWYRQILGQKVEFLVSFYNNEISEKSEIFDDQFSVERPDGSNFTLKIRSTKLEDSAMYFCASSARELRDEQYFGPGTRLTVT.

This clonotype was observed many times. A read error may account for a junction end that differs from germline. The chain recombines TRBV7-3 with TRBJ1-1; D is possibly TRBD1 (5 bases). CDR1 is SGHTA, CDR2 FQGTGA, per germline. The CDR3 runs to 13 residues. The CDR3 region has the DNA TGTGCCAGCAGCGAGGGGCCAGCCACTGAAGCTTTCTTC. Its translation: CASSEGPATEAFF.